This is a list of T cell receptor beta chains from one sample in a study of blood T cell repertoires in COVID-19. Only in-frame clones appear in the TCRdb table, and some are missing; sequencing was by immunoSEQ multiplex PCR. Of around 140,000 clones listed, 81% were seen once; the top ten hold more than 6.5%. Sequences were obtained from peripheral blood. These receptors all stem from a human donor in a cohort sampled during active COVID-19. The CDR3 runs from the conserved cysteine through the conserved F or W. Fields, in order: V gene, J gene, D gene, clone size, CDR3 protein, CDR3 DNA. D genes are given only for firm matches. Where a row states a size, it is once, few, many or the class of an expanded clone; other rows omit it.

v_call: TRBV7-9; j_call: TRBJ1-3; d_call: -; clone_size: -; cdr3_aa: CASSLFGTSSGNTIYF; cdr3_nt: TGTGCCAGCAGCTTATTTGGGACATCCTCTGGAAACACCATATATTTT
v_call: TRBV14; j_call: TRBJ2-4; d_call: -; clone_size: -; cdr3_aa: CASSHGWGTKNIQYF; cdr3_nt: TGTGCCAGCAGCCATGGTTGGGGCACCAAAAACATTCAGTACTTC
v_call: TRBV7-9; j_call: TRBJ2-5; d_call: TRBD1; clone_size: few; cdr3_aa: CASSPQGGAGETQYF; cdr3_nt: TGTGCCAGCAGCCCTCAAGGGGGCGCAGGGGAGACCCAGTACTTC
v_call: TRBV27; j_call: TRBJ1-4; d_call: -; clone_size: -; cdr3_aa: CASSLGSLNEKLFF; cdr3_nt: TGTGCCAGCAGTTTGGGTAGCCTTAATGAAAAACTGTTTTTT
v_call: TRBV7-9; j_call: TRBJ1-1; d_call: TRBD1; clone_size: -; cdr3_aa: CASSLGTGLNTEAFF; cdr3_nt: TGTGCCAGCAGCTTAGGGACAGGGTTGAACACTGAAGCTTTCTTT
v_call: TRBV6-1; j_call: TRBJ2-5; d_call: TRBD1; clone_size: -; cdr3_aa: CASSEGTAARQETQYF; cdr3_nt: TGTGCCAGCAGTGAGGGGACAGCCGCCCGCCAAGAGACCCAGTACTTC
v_call: TRBV4-1; j_call: TRBJ1-5; d_call: -; clone_size: -; cdr3_aa: CASSQESGYQPQHF; cdr3_nt: TGCGCCAGCAGCCAAGAATCAGGGTATCAGCCCCAGCATTTT
v_call: TRBV10-3; j_call: TRBJ2-7; d_call: -; clone_size: -; cdr3_aa: CAIGDRVITSGEQYF; cdr3_nt: TGTGCCATCGGAGACAGGGTTATAACTAGCGGAGAGCAGTACTTC
v_call: TRBV2; j_call: TRBJ2-2; d_call: -; clone_size: -; cdr3_aa: CASMFGGGIGELFF; cdr3_nt: TGTGCCAGCATGTTCGGGGGTGGGATCGGGGAGCTGTTTTTT
v_call: TRBV5-5; j_call: TRBJ2-1; d_call: TRBD2; clone_size: -; cdr3_aa: CASSLPAGVRFF; cdr3_nt: TGTGCCAGCAGCTTGCCAGCGGGAGTGAGGTTCTTC